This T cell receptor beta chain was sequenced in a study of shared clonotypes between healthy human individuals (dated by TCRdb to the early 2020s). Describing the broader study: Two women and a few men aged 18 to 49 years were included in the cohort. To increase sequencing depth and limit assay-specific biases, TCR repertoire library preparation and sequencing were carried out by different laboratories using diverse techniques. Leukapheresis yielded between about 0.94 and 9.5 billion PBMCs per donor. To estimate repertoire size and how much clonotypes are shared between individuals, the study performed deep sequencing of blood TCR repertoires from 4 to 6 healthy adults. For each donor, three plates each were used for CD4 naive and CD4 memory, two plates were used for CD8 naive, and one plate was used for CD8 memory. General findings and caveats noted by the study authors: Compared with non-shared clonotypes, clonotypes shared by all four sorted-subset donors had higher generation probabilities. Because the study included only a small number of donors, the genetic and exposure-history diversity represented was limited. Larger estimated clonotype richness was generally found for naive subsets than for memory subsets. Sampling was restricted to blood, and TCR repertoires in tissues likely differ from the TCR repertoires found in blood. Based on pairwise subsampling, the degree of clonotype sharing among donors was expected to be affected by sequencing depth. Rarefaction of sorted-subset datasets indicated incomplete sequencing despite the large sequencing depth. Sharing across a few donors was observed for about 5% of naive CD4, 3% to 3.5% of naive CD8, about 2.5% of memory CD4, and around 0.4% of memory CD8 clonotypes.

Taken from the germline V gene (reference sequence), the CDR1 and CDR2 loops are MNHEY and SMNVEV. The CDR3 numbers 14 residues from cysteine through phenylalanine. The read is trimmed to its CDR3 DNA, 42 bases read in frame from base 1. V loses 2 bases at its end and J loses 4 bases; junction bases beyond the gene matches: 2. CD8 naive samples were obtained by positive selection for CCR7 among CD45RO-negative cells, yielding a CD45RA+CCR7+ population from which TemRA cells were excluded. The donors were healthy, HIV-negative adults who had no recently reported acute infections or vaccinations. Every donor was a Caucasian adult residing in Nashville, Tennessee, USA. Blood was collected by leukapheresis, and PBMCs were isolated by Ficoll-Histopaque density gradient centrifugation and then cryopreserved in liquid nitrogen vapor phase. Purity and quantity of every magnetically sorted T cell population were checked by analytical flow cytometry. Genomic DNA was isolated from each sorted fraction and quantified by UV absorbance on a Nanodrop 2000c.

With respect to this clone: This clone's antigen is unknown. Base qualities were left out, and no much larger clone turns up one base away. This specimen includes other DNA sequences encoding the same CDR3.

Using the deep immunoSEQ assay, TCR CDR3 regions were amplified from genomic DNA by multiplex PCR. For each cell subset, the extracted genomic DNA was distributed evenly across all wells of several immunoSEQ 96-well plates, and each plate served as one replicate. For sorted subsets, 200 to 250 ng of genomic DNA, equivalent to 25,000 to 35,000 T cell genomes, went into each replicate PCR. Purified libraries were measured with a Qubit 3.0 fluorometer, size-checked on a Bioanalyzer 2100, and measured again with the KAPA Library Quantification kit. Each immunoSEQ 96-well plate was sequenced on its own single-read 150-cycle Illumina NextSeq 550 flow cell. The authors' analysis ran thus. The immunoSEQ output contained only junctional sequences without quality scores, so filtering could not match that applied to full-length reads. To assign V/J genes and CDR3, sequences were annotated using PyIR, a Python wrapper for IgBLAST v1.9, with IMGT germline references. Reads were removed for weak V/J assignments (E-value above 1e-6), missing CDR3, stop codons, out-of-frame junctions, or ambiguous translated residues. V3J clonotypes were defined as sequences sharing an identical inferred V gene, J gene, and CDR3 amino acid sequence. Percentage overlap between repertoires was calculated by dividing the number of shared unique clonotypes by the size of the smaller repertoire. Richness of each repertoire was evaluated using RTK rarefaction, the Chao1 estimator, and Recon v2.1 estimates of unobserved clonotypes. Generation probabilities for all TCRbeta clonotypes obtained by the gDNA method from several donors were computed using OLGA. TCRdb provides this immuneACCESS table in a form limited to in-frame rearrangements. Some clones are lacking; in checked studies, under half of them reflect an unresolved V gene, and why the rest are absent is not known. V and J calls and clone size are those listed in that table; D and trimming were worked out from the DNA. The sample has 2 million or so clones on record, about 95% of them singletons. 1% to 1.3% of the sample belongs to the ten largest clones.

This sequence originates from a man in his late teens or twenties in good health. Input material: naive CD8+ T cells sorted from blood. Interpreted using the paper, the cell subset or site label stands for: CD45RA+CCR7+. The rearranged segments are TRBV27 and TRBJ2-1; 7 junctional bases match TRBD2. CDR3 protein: CASSLRAGYNEQFF. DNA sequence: TGTGCCAGCAGTTTACGAGCGGGGTACAATGAGCAGTTCTTC.